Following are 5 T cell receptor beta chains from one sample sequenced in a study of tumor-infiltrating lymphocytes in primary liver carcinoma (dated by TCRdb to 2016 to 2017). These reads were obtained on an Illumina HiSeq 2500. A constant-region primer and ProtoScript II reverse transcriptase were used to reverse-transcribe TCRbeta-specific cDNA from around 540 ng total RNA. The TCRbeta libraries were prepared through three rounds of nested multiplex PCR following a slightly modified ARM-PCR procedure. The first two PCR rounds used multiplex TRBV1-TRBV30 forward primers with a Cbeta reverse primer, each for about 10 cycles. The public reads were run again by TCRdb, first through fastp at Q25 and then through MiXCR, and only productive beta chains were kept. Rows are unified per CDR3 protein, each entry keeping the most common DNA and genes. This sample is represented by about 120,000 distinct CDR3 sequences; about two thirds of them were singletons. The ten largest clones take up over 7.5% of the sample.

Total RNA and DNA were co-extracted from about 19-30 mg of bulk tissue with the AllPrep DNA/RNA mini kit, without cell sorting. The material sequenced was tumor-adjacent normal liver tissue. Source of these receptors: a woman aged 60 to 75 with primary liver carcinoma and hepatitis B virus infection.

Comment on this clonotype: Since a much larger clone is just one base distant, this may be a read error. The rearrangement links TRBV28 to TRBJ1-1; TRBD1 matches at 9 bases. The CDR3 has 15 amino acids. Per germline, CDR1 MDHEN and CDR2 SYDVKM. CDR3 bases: TGTGTCAGCAGATCCCCGACAGGGGGGAACACTGAAGCTTTCTTT. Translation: CVSRSPTGGNTEAFF.

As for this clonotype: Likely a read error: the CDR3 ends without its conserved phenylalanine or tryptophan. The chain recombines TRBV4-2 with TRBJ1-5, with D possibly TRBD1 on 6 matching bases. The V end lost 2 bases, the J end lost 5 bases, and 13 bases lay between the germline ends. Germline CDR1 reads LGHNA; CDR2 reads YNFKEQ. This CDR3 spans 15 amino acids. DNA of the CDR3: TGTGCCAGCAGCCAAAACGGGGGCGCAGATCAGCCCCAGCATCTT. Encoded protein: CASSQNGGADQPQHL.

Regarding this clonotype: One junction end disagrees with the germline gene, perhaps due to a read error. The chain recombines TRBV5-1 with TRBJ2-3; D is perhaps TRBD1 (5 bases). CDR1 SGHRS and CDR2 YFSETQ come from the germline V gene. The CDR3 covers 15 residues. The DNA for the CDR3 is TGCGCCAGCTCGCCAGGGTCGGACGGCACAGGTACGCAGTATTTT. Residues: CASSPGSDGTGTQYF.

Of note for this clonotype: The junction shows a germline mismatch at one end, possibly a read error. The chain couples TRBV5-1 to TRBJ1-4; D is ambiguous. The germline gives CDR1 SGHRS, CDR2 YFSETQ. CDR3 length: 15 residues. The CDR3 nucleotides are TGCGGCAGCAGCTTAGACCCCGGAGGGAGTGAAAAACTGTTTTTT. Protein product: CGSSLDPGGSEKLFF.

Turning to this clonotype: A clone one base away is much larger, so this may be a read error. The CDR3 DNA reads TGCGTCAGCAGCTCCGACGGAAACTATGGCTACACCTTC. The encoded protein is CVSSSDGNYGYTF. V is TRBV5-1 and J is TRBJ1-2; D not certain. Germline V gives CDR1 SGHRS, CDR2 YFSETQ. This CDR3 has 13 amino acids.